What follows describes a single T cell receptor (beta chain). Its antigen remains unknown. This is likely a read error, given that the CDR3 carries no conserved phenylalanine or tryptophan at its end. This entry belongs to a study of T-cell memory formation after mild COVID-19. Study findings and constraints: Cross-reactive memory apparently joined, as some responding clones appeared in pre-infection memory.

TCRdb processed the 5' RACE reads anew with MiXCR; each CDR3 protein has one entry. The sample holds 350,000 or so distinct CDR3 sequences, around 21% seen once. The V end was cut by 4 bases, the J end by 0 bases, with 10 bases between. This CDR3 has 16 amino acids. The germline gives CDR1 MGHRA, CDR2 YSYEKL. The source material was PBMCs or a T cell subset sorted from them (not recorded which). The TCR sequence derives from an adult woman who had mild COVID-19 (a few samples of this study predate the infection). Cell type and time point are not known. The chain recombines TRBV4-1 with TRBJ2-6; tentative D call: TRBD1 (6 bases). The CDR3 region has the DNA TGCGCCAGCAGCCCGACAGGCTTCTCTGGGGCCAACGTCCTGACTTTA. This codes for CASSPTGFSGANVLTL.